These 3 T cell receptor beta chains came from one sample sequenced in a study of PD-1 blockade in classical Hodgkin lymphoma. The repertoire was sequenced with immunoSEQ multiplex PCR; TCRdb's copy has only in-frame clones and lacks some. The repertoire holds roughly 32,000 clones, with 80% to 95% as singletons. The time point: cycle 4 day 1 (C4D1), after about 6 weeks of nivolumab. Every single patient, without exception, relapsed after autologous stem cell transplantation, and brentuximab vedotin exposure varied. The CD4+ T cells used were purified from thawed PBMCs through magnetic negative selection. The starting material was CD4+ T cells from blood, obtained before the fourth cycle of nivolumab. The source of these receptors is a human donor with classical Hodgkin lymphoma.

This chain connects TRBV18 to TRBJ2-7; the D is unclear. Per the germline V gene, CDR1 is KGHSH and CDR2 is LQKENI. The CDR3 runs to 13 residues. Trimming left V 3 bases short and J 3 bases short, with 9 bases between. The CDR3 here is CASSPLEVYEQYF. The CDR3 DNA reads as TGTGCCAGCTCACCCCTTGAGGTCTACGAGCAGTACTTC.

The chain carries TRBV18 and TRBJ2-1; TRBD2 aligns across 11 bases. This CDR3 has 18 residues. Germline CDR1 reads KGHSH; CDR2 reads LQKENI. V was pared by 6 bases and J by 0 bases, with 10 bases of the junction left unmatched. CDR3: CASSSRGTSGDSYNEQFF. The CDR3 nucleotides are TGTGCCAGCTCGTCCCGCGGGACTAGCGGAGACTCCTACAATGAGCAGTTCTTC.

This clone was observed a handful of times. The V and J genes are TRBV27 and TRBJ1-1, with D unresolved. The CDR3 is 11 residues long. The V end was cut by 8 bases, the J end by 1 base, with 5 bases between. CDR1 and CDR2 from the germline V gene are MNHEY and SMNVEV (reference sequence). In DNA, the CDR3 is TGTGCCAGCGGCTCGAACACTGAAGCTTTCTTT. Translation: CASGSNTEAFF.